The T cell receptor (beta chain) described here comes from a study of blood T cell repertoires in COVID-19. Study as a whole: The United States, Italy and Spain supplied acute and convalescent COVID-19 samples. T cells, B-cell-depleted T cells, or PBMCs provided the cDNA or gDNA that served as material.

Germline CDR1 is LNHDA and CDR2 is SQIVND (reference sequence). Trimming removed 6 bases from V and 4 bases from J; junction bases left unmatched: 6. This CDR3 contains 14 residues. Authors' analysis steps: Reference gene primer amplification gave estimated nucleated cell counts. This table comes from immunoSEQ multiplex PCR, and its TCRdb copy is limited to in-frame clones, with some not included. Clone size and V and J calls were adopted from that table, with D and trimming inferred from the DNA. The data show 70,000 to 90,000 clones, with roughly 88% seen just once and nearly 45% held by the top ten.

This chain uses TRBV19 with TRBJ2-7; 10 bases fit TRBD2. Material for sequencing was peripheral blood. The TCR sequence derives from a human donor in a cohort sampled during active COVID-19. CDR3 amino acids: CASRPGTSVYEQYF. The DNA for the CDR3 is TGTGCCAGTAGACCCGGGACTAGCGTATACGAGCAGTACTTC.